Each of the 14 T cell receptor beta chains below was sequenced from the same sample in a study of blood T cell repertoires in COVID-19. The data were produced by immunoSEQ multiplex PCR, yet TCRdb's version contains in-frame clones alone and is incomplete. Of more than 250,000 clones listed, approximately 86% are singletons. The sample consisted of PBMCs or T cells enriched from blood (not recorded which). The receptors were sampled from a woman between 18 and 30 years old who had recovered from COVID-19.

This chain links TRBV5-8 with TRBJ2-7; TRBD2 is a possible D gene (5 bases). V shed 4 bases and J shed 1 base, with 18 bases lying between them. Germline loops: CDR1 SGHTS, CDR2 YDEGEE. This CDR3 has 16 residues. The DNA for the CDR3 is TGTGCCAGCAGCCAGACACGGGGTTTTCCATCCTACGAGCAGTACTTC. Its protein is CASSQTRGFPSYEQYF.

V and J are TRBV24-1 and TRBJ1-5; D unclear. V lost 5 bases, J lost 1 base, and 8 bases lay in between. The V gene's germline CDR1 is KGHDR and CDR2 SFDVKD. The CDR3 extends over 14 amino acids. The CDR3 DNA sequence: TGTGCCACCAGTGCTCCCCGGAGCAATCAGCCCCAGCATTTT. Translation gives CATSAPRSNQPQHF.

This clone is medium-sized (0.01 to 0.1%). The chain joins TRBV10-1 to TRBJ2-7; 11 positions agree with TRBD2. Unmatched junction bases numbered 9, after V lost 0 bases and J lost 5 bases. The CDR3 length is 17 residues. CDR1 is WNHNN and CDR2 is SYGVQD in the germline V gene (reference sequence). CDR3 amino acids: CASSESTSGSLGNEQYF. Written as DNA, the CDR3 is TGCGCCAGCAGTGAGTCAACTAGCGGGAGTCTGGGGAACGAGCAGTACTTC.

The CDR3 loop reads CASSQDLTGYQETQYF. In nucleotides, the CDR3 is TGCGCCAGCAGCCAAGATCTTACAGGGTACCAAGAGACCCAGTACTTC. This rearrangement joins TRBV4-3 to TRBJ2-5; possibly TRBD1 for D (6 bases). From germline, CDR1 is LGHNA and CDR2 YSLEER. The V end was cut by 0 bases, the J end by 0 bases, with 11 bases between. The CDR3 sequence is 16 residues long.

This chain links TRBV9 with TRBJ1-2; 7 bases match TRBD1. V lost 3 bases and J lost 1; bases outside the gene matches: 6. CDR3 size: 15 residues. The V gene's germline CDR1 is SGDLS and CDR2 YYNGEE. The CDR3 region is CASSAAGDSNYGYTF. As DNA, the CDR3 is TGTGCCAGCAGCGCAGCTGGGGACAGTAACTATGGCTACACCTTC.

V gene TRBV7-9 combines with J gene TRBJ1-2; D unresolved. Trimming removed 1 base from V and 3 bases from J, with 12 bases in between. Germline CDR1 SEHNR, CDR2 FQNEAQ (reference sequence). The CDR3 has 15 amino acids. The CDR3 DNA reads as TGTGCCAGCAGCTTAGTCGGGTCCAGCTACTATGGCTACACCTTC. Amino acid sequence: CASSLVGSSYYGYTF.

The rearrangement links TRBV24-1 to TRBJ2-5, with 10 bases that match TRBD1. V lost 4 bases, J lost 0 bases, and 4 bases stayed unmatched. CDR3 length equals 16 residues. Germline CDR1 and CDR2: KGHDR and SFDVKD. CDR3 sequence (DNA): TGTGCCACCAGTGAACTTGGGACAGGGGACCAAGAGACCCAGTACTTC. This gives the protein CATSELGTGDQETQYF.

This clone showed up just once. The chain joins TRBV28 to TRBJ2-3, with 8 bases lining up with TRBD2. Germline V gives CDR1 MDHEN, CDR2 SYDVKM. The CDR3 runs to 15 residues. With V trimmed by 6 bases and J by 3 bases, 8 bases remained unmatched. CDR3 in DNA: TGTGCCAGCAGATCCCCCCGGGGGGGAACAGATACGCAGTATTTT. It translates to CASRSPRGGTDTQYF.

This rearrangement joins TRBV27 to TRBJ2-5, with TRBD1 identical over 8 bases. V gave up 5 bases and J gave up 6 bases; unmatched junction bases: 8. Germline V gene lookup returns CDR1 MNHEY and CDR2 SMNVEV (reference sequence). The CDR3 is made up of 14 amino acids. CDR3 DNA sequence: TGTGCCAGCAGTCCAGACAGGGGTACGAAGACCCAGTACTTC. Protein: CASSPDRGTKTQYF.

The chain links TRBV5-1 to TRBJ1-5; a possible D gene is TRBD1 (6 bases). Germline V gene data show CDR1 as SGHRS and CDR2 as YFSETQ. CDR3 size: 15 residues. The V end was cut by 2 bases, the J end by 0 bases, with 9 bases between. CDR3 DNA sequence: TGCGCCAGCAGCTTACAGGGTCTTAGCAATCAGCCCCAGCATTTT. Its protein is CASSLQGLSNQPQHF.

The count of this clone is one. For the CDR3, the DNA is TGTGCCAGCAGCTACGTAGACAGGGGATCTGAAGCTTTCTTT. Amino acids: CASSYVDRGSEAFF. The chain uses TRBV5-5 and TRBJ1-1, with 8 bases fitting TRBD1. Looked up from germline, CDR1 is SGHKS and CDR2 is YYEKEE (reference sequence). CDR3 length: 14 residues. Trimming removed 3 bases from V and 6 bases from J; junction bases left unmatched: 7.

A single count supports this clone. This sequence joins TRBV21-1 and TRBJ1-4; the table calls TRBD1, which could not be checked here. TRBV21-1 is classified as a pseudogene. The CDR3 loop spans 17 amino acids. CDR3: CASSKRGHTAANEKLFF. For the CDR3, the DNA is TGTGCCAGCAGCAAACGAGGACATACCGCGGCTAATGAAAAACTGTTTTTT.

The CDR3 DNA sequence: TGTGCCTGGAGTCCCAGGGGGCCCTTCTATGGCTACACCTTC. Its translation is CAWSPRGPFYGYTF. The V call is TRBV30, the J call TRBJ1-2, with 8 bases fitting TRBD1. After removal of 2 bases from V and 4 bases from J, the junction contained 6 bases not matched to a gene. This CDR3 contains 14 residues. Germline CDR1 and CDR2: GTSNPN and SVGIG (reference sequence).

Written as DNA, the CDR3 is TGTGCCAGCAGCCCTCAGGTCGAGAACACTGAAGCTTTCTTT. Its protein product is CASSPQVENTEAFF. This rearrangement joins TRBV7-2 to TRBJ1-1, with no clear D. This CDR3 is built from 14 residues. Trimming took off 5 bases at V and 1 base at J, with 11 bases between the two ends. CDR1 and CDR2 (germline): SGHTA, FQGNSA.